Shown below are 19 T cell receptor beta chains from a single sample sequenced in a study of cytomegalovirus exposure and HLA in healthy donors (dated by TCRdb to the late 2010s). Library prep was done by the immunoSEQ multiplex PCR assay. The multiplex PCR relied on a mix of 60 forward primers for TCR Vbeta segments and 13 reverse primers for TCR Jbeta segments. This is the immuneACCESS table as TCRdb keeps it, with only in-frame sequences that have V and J called. A part of the clones is gone; compared with another copy, unresolved V genes explain less than half, and the rest is unexplained. The sample table lists 250,000 or so clones, about 90% of them with a count of one. The ten largest clones add up to 1.7% of the sample. Sequencing was carried out using PBMCs. The receptors shown here come from a girl aged 2 to 10 in good health and CMV-seronegative.

This rearrangement joins TRBV19 to TRBJ1-1; 8 bases match TRBD1. CDR3 length equals 14 residues. Germline CDR1 is LNHDA and CDR2 is SQIVND (reference sequence). With 9 bases clipped from V and 0 bases from J, the junction kept 6 bases outside the gene matches. Here the CDR3 DNA reads TGTGCCAGCAGGACAGGGCGGATGAACACTGAAGCTTTCTTT. Protein: CASRTGRMNTEAFF.

The chain has TRBV5-1 and TRBJ2-1; D is possibly TRBD1 (5 bases). Trimming took off 0 bases at V and 10 bases at J, with 11 bases between the two ends. Looked up from germline, CDR1 is SGHRS and CDR2 is YFSETQ. The CDR3 length is 13 residues. The CDR3 sequence is CASSLEGSWEQFF. The CDR3 DNA sequence: TGCGCCAGCAGCTTGGAGGGGTCTTGGGAGCAGTTCTTC.

The chain employs TRBV15 and TRBJ2-4; D is ambiguous. The length of the CDR3 is 14 residues. Germline CDR1 is LNHNV and CDR2 is YYDKDF (reference sequence). The V end was cut by 5 bases, the J end by 0 bases, with 8 bases between. This chain's CDR3 is CATSPELAKNIQYF. DNA for the CDR3: TGTGCCACCAGCCCCGAACTAGCCAAAAACATTCAGTACTTC. Supplemented by reference TRBV15 and TRBJ2-4, the full variable domain reads DAMVIQNPRYQVTQFGKPVTLSCSQTLNHNVMYWYQQKSSQAPKLLFHYYDKDFNNEADTPDNFQSRRPNTSFCFLDIRSPGLGDTAMYLCATSPELAKNIQYFGAGTRLSVL.

The chain recombines TRBV5-4 with TRBJ2-2; TRBD2 might be the D (6 bases). The CDR3 totals 16 residues. CDR1 and CDR2 from the germline V gene are SGHNT and YYREEE (reference sequence). Trimming took off 4 bases at V and 2 bases at J, with 15 bases between the two ends. The CDR3 sequence: CASSLPGLVNTGELFF. Here the CDR3 DNA reads TGTGCCAGCAGCCTGCCGGGACTCGTTAACACCGGGGAGCTGTTTTTT.

This clone was seen a single time. This chain links TRBV2 with TRBJ2-7; no reliable D call. The CDR3 sequence is 12 residues long. CDR1 and CDR2 from the germline V gene are SNHLY and FYNNEI. V dropped 7 bases and J dropped 0 bases, with 7 bases sitting between them. Here the CDR3 DNA reads TGTGCCAGCACGCGAATCTCCTACGAGCAGTACTTC. It is translated as CASTRISYEQYF.

This rearrangement joins TRBV10-3 to TRBJ2-5; TRBD2 matches at 9 bases. The J call could be wrong; TRBJ2-7 is a better fit for the DNA end. Germline V gene lookup returns CDR1 ENHRY and CDR2 SYGVKD. The CDR3 spans 16 residues. In nucleotides, the CDR3 is TGTGCCATCAGTTTTGGGGGAGCGGGAGGATCGGGCGAGCAGTACTTC. As protein: CAISFGGAGGSGEQYF.

The rearrangement joins TRBV11-2 to TRBJ1-2; tentative D call: TRBD1 (5 bases). The germline V gene encodes CDR1 SGHAT and CDR2 FQNNGV. The CDR3 consists of 14 residues. With 4 bases removed from V and 7 bases from J, the gap between germline ends came to 16 bases. The CDR3 DNA sequence: TGTGCCAGCAGCTATGGGGGGGATCTCTTTGGCTACACCTTC. Amino acids: CASSYGGDLFGYTF.

V is TRBV25-1 and J is TRBJ2-5; D might be TRBD1 (7 bases). This CDR3 is built from 14 residues. V was pared by 6 bases and J by 5 bases, with 16 bases between. Per the germline V gene, CDR1 is MGHDK and CDR2 is SYGVNS. The chain's CDR3 is CASSYRGGWETQYF. The CDR3, as DNA: TGTGCCAGCAGCTACAGGGGAGGTTGGGAGACCCAGTACTTC.

V and J are TRBV27 and TRBJ2-3; the D is unclear. Trimming stripped 5 bases from V and 6 bases from J, with 9 bases between. The CDR3 spans 12 residues. Germline-derived CDR1 and CDR2 are MNHEY and SMNVEV (reference sequence). As DNA, the CDR3 is TGTGCCAGCAGTGAGCTTCGGGATACGCAGTATTTT. It is translated as CASSELRDTQYF.

This clone was found a few times. CDR3 DNA sequence: TGTGCCAGCAGCATCGACAGGGGGCCCGGGGAGCTGTTTTTT. Translating it yields CASSIDRGPGELFF. The chain links TRBV11-1 to TRBJ2-2; 10 nucleotides agree with TRBD1. This CDR3 spans 14 amino acids. Germline V gene data show CDR1 as SGHAT and CDR2 as FQDESV (reference sequence). Trimming at V came to 5 bases and at J to 6 bases, leaving 3 bases not matched to a gene.

V is TRBV6-1 and J is TRBJ1-2; 7 positions agree with TRBD1. Trimming at V came to 6 bases and at J to 3 bases, leaving 1 base not matched to a gene. Germline V lookup: CDR1 MNHNS, CDR2 SASEGT. The CDR3 totals 12 residues. CDR3 protein: CASSTGDYGYTF. Written as DNA, the CDR3 is TGTGCCAGCAGCACAGGGGACTATGGCTACACCTTC.

CDR3 DNA: TGTGCCACCGCCGGGGGGGGGATGAACACTGAAGCTTTCTTT. Its translation is CATAGGGMNTEAFF. The J gene is TRBJ1-1, the V gene TRBV10-3, with D perhaps TRBD1 (5 bases). Germline values: CDR1 ENHRY, CDR2 SYGVKD. The germline V and J ends were trimmed by 10 bases and 0 bases, with 15 bases remaining between them. There are 14 residues in the CDR3.

The rearrangement uses TRBV7-9 and TRBJ1-3, with 8 bases matching TRBD1. With V trimmed by 5 bases and J by 1 base, 4 bases remained unmatched. Germline CDR1 reads SEHNR; CDR2 reads FQNEAQ (reference sequence). The CDR3 runs 15 residues. CDR3: CASSPRTGSGNTIYF. The CDR3 DNA follows: TGTGCCAGCAGCCCGAGGACAGGGTCTGGAAACACCATATATTTT.

The CDR3, as DNA: TGTGCCAGCAATTCTAGAGGGTTCTCCTACAATGAGCAGTTCTTC. Its protein product is CASNSRGFSYNEQFF. The chain employs TRBV27 and TRBJ2-1; possible D gene TRBD2, 5 bases. Germline V gene sequence: CDR1 MNHEY, CDR2 SMNVEV (reference sequence). The CDR3 extends over 15 amino acids. V lost 7 bases to trimming and J lost 0 bases, with 13 bases between them.

This chain links TRBV11-3 with TRBJ2-7, with D perhaps TRBD2 (5 bases). Germline V gene sequence: CDR1 SGHNT, CDR2 YENEEA. V was trimmed by 1 base and J by 2 bases, leaving 6 bases between them. The CDR3 is made up of 13 amino acids. DNA of the CDR3: TGTGCCAGCAGCTTAGGAGGGACCTACGAGCAGTACTTC. It is translated as CASSLGGTYEQYF.

The chain couples TRBV12-2 to TRBJ2-3; the table's D call, TRBD2, has no DNA check behind it. TRBV12-2 is a listed pseudogene. The CDR3 spans 20 residues. The CDR3 sequence: CASRLAPGLAGGQSTDTQYF. In DNA, the CDR3 is TGTGCAAGTCGCTTAGCCCCGGGACTAGCGGGGGGCCAGAGCACAGATACGCAGTATTTT.

J is TRBJ2-2 and V is TRBV7-2; 7 positions agree with TRBD1. This CDR3 is 13 amino acids long. V gave up 5 bases and J gave up 6 bases; unmatched junction bases: 3. The germline V gene encodes CDR1 SGHTA and CDR2 FQGNSA. The CDR3 coding sequence is TGTGCCAGCAGCCTCACAGGGGCCGGGGAGCTGTTTTTT. Translation gives CASSLTGAGELFF. The whole variable domain, filled in from reference TRBV7-2 and TRBJ2-2, reads GAGVSQSPSNKVTEKGKDVELRCDPISGHTALYWYRQSLGQGLEFLIYFQGNSAPDKSGLPSDRFSAERTGGSVSTLTIQRTQQEDSAVYLCASSLTGAGELFFGEGSRLTVL.

The gene calls are TRBV9 and TRBJ1-3; D gene uncertain. CDR1 and CDR2 (germline): SGDLS, YYNGEE. The CDR3 has 15 amino acids. The V and J ends lost 0 bases and 2 bases respectively, with 9 bases between them. In nucleotides, the CDR3 is TGTGCCAGCAGCGTAGGGACTCTGACTGGAAACACCATATATTTT. The encoded protein is CASSVGTLTGNTIYF.

V and J are TRBV6-1 and TRBJ1-1; perhaps TRBD1 as D (5 bases). Germline values: CDR1 MNHNS, CDR2 SASEGT. The CDR3 has 13 residues. Deletions cut 7 bases from V and 2 bases from J, with 11 bases between. In DNA, the CDR3 is TGTGCCAGCACCGCGACAGTCAACACTGAAGCTTTCTTT. Its translation: CASTATVNTEAFF.